The 7 T cell receptor beta chains in this list originate from one sample, sequenced in a study of shared clonotypes between healthy human individuals. The protocol was immunoSEQ multiplex PCR, while the TCRdb copy is restricted to in-frame clones and leaves out a portion. The sample consists of about 460,000 clones, 77% of them appearing once. Material: PBMCs. The receptors derive from a woman in her thirties or forties in good health. Some clones in this sample may be carry-over from other donors' samples.

About this clone itself: A far larger clone lies a single base away; this is likely a read error. This sequence joins TRBV28 and TRBJ2-3, with a possible D match to TRBD1 (6 bases). The CDR3 is 11 residues long. CDR1 and CDR2 from the germline V gene are MDHEN and SYDVKM. The V gene lost 8 bases and the J gene lost 12 bases, with 15 bases spanning the gap. As DNA, the CDR3 is TGTGCCAGCTGCGGACAGCACTCCCAGTATTTT. Protein: CASCGQHSQYF.

This clone has just a few counts. This likely came from a read error, as a far larger clone is one base away. Other DNA sequences in this specimen translate into the identical CDR3. This chain links TRBV7-9 with TRBJ2-5; D remains unclear. There are 11 residues in the CDR3. Looked up from germline, CDR1 is SEHNR and CDR2 is FQNEAQ (reference sequence). The ends were cut back, 3 bases at V and 1 base at J, with 0 bases in the middle. The chain's CDR3 is CASSFQETQYF. DNA for the CDR3: TGTGCCAGCAGCTTCCAAGAGACCCAGTACTTC.

This clone is a singleton in its sample. With a far larger clone one base away, a read error is the likely cause. The CDR3 reads CATSRARSEAQYF. CDR3 DNA sequence: TGTGCCACCAGCAGAGCCAGAAGCGAGGCCCAGTACTTC. This rearrangement joins TRBV15 to TRBJ2-5; D ambiguous. The CDR3 is 13 amino acids. Trimming left V 1 base short and J 9 bases short, with 12 bases between. Germline V CDR1 and CDR2: LNHNV, YYDKDF (reference sequence).

On this clone: The same CDR3 also results from other DNA sequences found in this sample. The rearrangement joins TRBV28 to TRBJ2-6, with D uncertain. There are 13 residues in the CDR3. V was pared by 6 bases and J by 1 base, with 4 bases between. Germline CDR1 MDHEN, CDR2 SYDVKM. CDR3: CASRSSGANVLTF. CDR3 nucleotides: TGTGCCAGCAGATCATCTGGGGCCAACGTCCTGACTTTC.

This chain uses TRBV4-3 with TRBJ2-7; 12 bases fit TRBD1. This CDR3 is built from 15 residues. J lost 6 bases, V lost 3 bases, and 6 bases had no gene match. The germline V gene has CDR1 LGHNA and CDR2 YSLEER. The CDR3 bases are TGCGCCAGCAGCCAGGGGACAGGGGGCGGTTTCGAGCAGTACTTC. The encoded protein is CASSQGTGGGFEQYF.

The chain is built from TRBV18 and TRBJ2-7, with a tentative D call TRBD1 (5 bases). The CDR3 has 17 residues. Germline V gives CDR1 KGHSH, CDR2 LQKENI. V shed 3 bases and J shed 0 bases, with 18 bases lying between them. CDR3 in DNA: TGTGCCAGCTCACCGTCAGGGTATTATTCGTCCTCCTACGAGCAGTACTTC. Its translation is CASSPSGYYSSSYEQYF.

V and J are TRBV30 and TRBJ1-5; weak D call: TRBD1 (5 bases). V was shortened by 5 bases and J by 2 bases, with 13 bases between the two germline ends. The CDR3 spans 14 residues. The germline gives CDR1 GTSNPN, CDR2 SVGIG (reference sequence). The CDR3 loop is CAWGSVGGNQPQHF. The DNA of the CDR3 is TGTGCCTGGGGTTCCGTGGGGGGCAATCAGCCCCAGCATTTT.